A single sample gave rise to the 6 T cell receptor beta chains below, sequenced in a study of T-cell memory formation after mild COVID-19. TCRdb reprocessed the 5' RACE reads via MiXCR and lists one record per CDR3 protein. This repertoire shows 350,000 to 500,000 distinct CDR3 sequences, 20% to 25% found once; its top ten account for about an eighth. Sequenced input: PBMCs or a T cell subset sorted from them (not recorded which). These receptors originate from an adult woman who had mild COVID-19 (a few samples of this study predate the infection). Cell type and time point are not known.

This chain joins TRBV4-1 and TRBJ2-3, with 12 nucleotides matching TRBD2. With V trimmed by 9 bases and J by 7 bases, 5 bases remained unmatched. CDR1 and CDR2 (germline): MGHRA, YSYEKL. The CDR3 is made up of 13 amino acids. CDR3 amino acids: CASSGLAGNTQYF. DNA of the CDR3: TGCGCCAGTTCCGGACTAGCGGGGAATACGCAGTATTTT.

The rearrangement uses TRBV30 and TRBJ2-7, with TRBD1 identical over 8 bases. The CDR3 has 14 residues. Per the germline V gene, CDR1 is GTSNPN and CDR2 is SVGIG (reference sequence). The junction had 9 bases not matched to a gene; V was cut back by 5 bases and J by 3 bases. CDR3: CAWSPGTGFYEQYF. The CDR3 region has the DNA TGTGCCTGGTCACCGGGGACAGGCTTCTACGAGCAGTACTTC.

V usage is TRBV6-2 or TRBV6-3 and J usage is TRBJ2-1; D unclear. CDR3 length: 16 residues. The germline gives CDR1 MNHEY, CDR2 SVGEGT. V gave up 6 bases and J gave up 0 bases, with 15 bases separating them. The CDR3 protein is CASRTPQVHSYNEQFF. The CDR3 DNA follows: TGTGCCAGCAGGACACCCCAGGTGCACTCCTACAATGAGCAGTTCTTC.

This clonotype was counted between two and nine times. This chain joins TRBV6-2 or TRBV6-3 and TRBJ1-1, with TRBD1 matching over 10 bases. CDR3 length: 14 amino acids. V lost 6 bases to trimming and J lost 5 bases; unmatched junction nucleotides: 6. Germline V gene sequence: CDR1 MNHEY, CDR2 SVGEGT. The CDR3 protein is CASRRQGARTEAFF. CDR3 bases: TGTGCCAGCAGGAGACAGGGGGCGCGTACTGAAGCTTTCTTT.

CDR3 residues: CATSTGLAYEQYF. The CDR3 DNA follows: TGTGCCACCAGCACGGGACTAGCATACGAGCAGTACTTC. The chain links TRBV15 to TRBJ2-7, with 9 positions matching TRBD2. V was pared by 4 bases and J by 4 bases, with 2 bases of the junction left unmatched. From germline, CDR1 is LNHNV and CDR2 YYDKDF (reference sequence). This CDR3 comprises 13 residues.

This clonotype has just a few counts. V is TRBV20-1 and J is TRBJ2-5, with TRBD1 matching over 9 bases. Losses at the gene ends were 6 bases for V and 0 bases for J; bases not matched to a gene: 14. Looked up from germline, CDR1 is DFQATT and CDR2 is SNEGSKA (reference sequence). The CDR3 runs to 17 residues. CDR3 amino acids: CSALGTGITSYQETQYF. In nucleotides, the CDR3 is TGCAGTGCCCTTGGGACAGGGATTACCTCTTACCAAGAGACCCAGTACTTC.